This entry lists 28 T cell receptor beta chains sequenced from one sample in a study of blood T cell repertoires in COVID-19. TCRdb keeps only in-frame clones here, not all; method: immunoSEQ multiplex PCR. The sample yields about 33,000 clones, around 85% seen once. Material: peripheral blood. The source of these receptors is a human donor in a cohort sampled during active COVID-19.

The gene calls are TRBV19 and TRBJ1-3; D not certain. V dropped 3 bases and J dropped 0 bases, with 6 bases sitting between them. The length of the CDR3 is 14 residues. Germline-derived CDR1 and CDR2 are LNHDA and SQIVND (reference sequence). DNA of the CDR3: TGTGCCAGTAGTATGGCCTTCTCTGGAAACACCATATATTTT. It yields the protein CASSMAFSGNTIYF.

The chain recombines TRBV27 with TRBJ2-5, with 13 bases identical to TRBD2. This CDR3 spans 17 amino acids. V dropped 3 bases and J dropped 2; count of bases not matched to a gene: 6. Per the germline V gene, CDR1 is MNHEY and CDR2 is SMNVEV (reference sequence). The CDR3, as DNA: TGTGCCAGCAGTTTCCTGGGACTAGCGGGGTTACAAGAGACCCAGTACTTC. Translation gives CASSFLGLAGLQETQYF.

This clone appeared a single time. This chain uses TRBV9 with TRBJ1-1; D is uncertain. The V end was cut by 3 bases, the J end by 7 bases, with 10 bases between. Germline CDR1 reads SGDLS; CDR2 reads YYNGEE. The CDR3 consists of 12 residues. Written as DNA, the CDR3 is TGTGCCAGCAGCGACGACGCGGATGAAGCTTTCTTT. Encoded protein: CASSDDADEAFF.

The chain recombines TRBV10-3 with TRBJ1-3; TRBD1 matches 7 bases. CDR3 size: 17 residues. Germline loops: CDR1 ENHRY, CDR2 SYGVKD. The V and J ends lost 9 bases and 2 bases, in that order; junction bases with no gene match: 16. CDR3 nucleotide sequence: TGTGCCATAAAGGGACAGACCGGGACAGCCCCTGGAAACACCATATATTTT. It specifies CAIKGQTGTAPGNTIYF.

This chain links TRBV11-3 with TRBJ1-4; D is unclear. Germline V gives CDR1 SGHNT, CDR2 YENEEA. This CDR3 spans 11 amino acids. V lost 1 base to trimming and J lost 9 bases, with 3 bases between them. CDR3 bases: TGTGCCAGCAGCTTAGCTCAAAAACTGTTTTTT. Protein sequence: CASSLAQKLFF.

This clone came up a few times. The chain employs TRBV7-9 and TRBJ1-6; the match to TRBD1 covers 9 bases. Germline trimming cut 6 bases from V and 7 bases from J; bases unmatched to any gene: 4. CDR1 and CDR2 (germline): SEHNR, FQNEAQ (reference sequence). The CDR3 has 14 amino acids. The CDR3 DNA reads TGTGCCAGCAGGGCCGGGACAGGGAATTCACCCCTCCACTTT. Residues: CASRAGTGNSPLHF. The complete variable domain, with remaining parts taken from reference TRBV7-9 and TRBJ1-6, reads DTGVSQNPRHKITKRGQNVTFRCDPISEHNRLYWYRQTLGQGPEFLTYFQNEAQLEKSRLLSDRFSAERPKGSFSTLEIQRTEQGDSAMYLCASRAGTGNSPLHFGNGTRLTVT.

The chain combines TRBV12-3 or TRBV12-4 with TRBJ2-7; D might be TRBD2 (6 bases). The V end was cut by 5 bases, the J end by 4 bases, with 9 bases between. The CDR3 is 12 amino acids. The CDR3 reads CASSGTGYEQYF. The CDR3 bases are TGTGCCAGCAGTGGGACTGGTTACGAGCAGTACTTC.

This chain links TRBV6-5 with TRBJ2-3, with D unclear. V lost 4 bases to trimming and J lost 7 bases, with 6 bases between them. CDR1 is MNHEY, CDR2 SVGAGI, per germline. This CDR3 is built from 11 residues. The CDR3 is CASSSQYTQYF. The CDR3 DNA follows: TGTGCCAGCAGTTCTCAGTATACGCAGTATTTT.

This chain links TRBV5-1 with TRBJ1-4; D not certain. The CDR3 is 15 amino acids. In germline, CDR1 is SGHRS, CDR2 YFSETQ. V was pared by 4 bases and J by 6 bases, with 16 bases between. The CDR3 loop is CASSPWERVDEKLFF. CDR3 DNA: TGCGCCAGCAGCCCTTGGGAGAGGGTTGATGAAAAACTGTTTTTT.

The CDR3 loop reads CASSEALPLADYNEQFF. The CDR3 bases are TGTGCCAGCAGTGAAGCACTTCCCCTAGCGGACTACAATGAGCAGTTCTTC. The gene calls are TRBV6-1 and TRBJ2-1; TRBD2 aligns across 7 bases. Trimming removed 0 bases from V and 3 bases from J; junction bases left unmatched: 8. The germline CDR1 and CDR2 sequences are MNHNS and SASEGT. The CDR3 covers 17 residues.

The CDR3 here is CASSSRGRRTGELFF. CDR3 sequence (DNA): TGTGCCAGCAGCTCTAGGGGCCGGCGCACCGGGGAGCTGTTTTTT. The chain has TRBV7-9 and TRBJ2-2; D might be TRBD1 (5 bases). The CDR3 runs 15 residues. V was cut by 4 bases and J by 4 bases, with 13 bases left in between. Germline CDR1 SEHNR, CDR2 FQNEAQ (reference sequence). Full variable domain (outside the CDR3, taken from reference TRBV7-9 and TRBJ2-2): DTGVSQNPRHKITKRGQNVTFRCDPISEHNRLYWYRQTLGQGPEFLTYFQNEAQLEKSRLLSDRFSAERPKGSFSTLEIQRTEQGDSAMYLCASSSRGRRTGELFFGEGSRLTVL.

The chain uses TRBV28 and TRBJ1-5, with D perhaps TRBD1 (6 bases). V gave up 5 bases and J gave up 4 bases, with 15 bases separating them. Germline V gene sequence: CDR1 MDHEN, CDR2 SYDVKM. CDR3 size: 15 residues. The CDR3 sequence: CASSIMDSWNQPQHF. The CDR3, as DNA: TGTGCCAGCAGTATCATGGACAGTTGGAATCAGCCCCAGCATTTT.

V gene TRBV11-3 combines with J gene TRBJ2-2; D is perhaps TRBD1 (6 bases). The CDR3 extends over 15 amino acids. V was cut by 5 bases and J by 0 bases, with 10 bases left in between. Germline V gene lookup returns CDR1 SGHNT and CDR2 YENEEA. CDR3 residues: CASSLRGANTGELFF. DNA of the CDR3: TGTGCCAGCAGCCTCAGGGGAGCGAACACCGGGGAGCTGTTTTTT.

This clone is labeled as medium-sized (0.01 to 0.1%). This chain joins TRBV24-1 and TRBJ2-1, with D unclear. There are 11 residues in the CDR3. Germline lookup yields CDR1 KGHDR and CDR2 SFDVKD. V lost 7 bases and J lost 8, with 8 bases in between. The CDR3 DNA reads TGTGCCACCAGCGACGGGTATGAGCAGTTCTTC. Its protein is CATSDGYEQFF.

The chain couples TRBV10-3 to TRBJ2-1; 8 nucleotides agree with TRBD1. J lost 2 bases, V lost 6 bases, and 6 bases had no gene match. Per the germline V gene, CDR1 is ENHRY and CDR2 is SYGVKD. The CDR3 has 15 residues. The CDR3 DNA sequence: TGTGCCATCAGAGACAGGGGTCAAACCTACAATGAGCAGTTCTTC. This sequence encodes CAIRDRGQTYNEQFF.

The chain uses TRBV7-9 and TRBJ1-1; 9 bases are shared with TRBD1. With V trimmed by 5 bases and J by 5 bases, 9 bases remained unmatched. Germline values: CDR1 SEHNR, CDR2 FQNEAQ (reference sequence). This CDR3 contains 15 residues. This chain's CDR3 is CASSLLTGGGTEAFF. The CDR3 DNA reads TGTGCCAGCAGCCTCTTGACAGGGGGTGGAACTGAAGCTTTCTTT. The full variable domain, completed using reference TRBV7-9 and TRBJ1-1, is DTGVSQNPRHKITKRGQNVTFRCDPISEHNRLYWYRQTLGQGPEFLTYFQNEAQLEKSRLLSDRFSAERPKGSFSTLEIQRTEQGDSAMYLCASSLLTGGGTEAFFGQGTRLTVV.

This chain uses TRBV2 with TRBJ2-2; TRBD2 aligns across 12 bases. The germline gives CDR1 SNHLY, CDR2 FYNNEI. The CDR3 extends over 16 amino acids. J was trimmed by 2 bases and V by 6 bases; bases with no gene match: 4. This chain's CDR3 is CASSPGLAGNTGELFF. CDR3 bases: TGTGCCAGCAGCCCGGGACTAGCGGGCAACACCGGGGAGCTGTTTTTT. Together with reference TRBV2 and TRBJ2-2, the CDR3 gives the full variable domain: EPEVTQTPSHQVTQMGQEVILRCVPISNHLYFYWYRQILGQKVEFLVSFYNNEISEKSEIFDDQFSVERPDGSNFTLKIRSTKLEDSAMYFCASSPGLAGNTGELFFGEGSRLTVL.

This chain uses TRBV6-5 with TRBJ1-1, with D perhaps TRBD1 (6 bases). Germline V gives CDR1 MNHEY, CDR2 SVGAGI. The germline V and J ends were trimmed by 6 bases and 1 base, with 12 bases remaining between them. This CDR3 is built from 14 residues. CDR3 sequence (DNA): TGTGCCAGCAGCCTCGACAGGCAGAACACTGAAGCTTTCTTT. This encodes CASSLDRQNTEAFF.

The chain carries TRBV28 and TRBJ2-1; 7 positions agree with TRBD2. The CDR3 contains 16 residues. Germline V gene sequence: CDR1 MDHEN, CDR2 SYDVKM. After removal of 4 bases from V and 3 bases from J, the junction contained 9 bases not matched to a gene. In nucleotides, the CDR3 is TGTGCCAGCAGTTCCCACCGAATAGCGGGCTACAATGAGCAGTTCTTC. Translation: CASSSHRIAGYNEQFF.

The CDR3 DNA is TGTGCCAGCAGCGGCGACAGGGGGCCCACTGAAGCTTTCTTT. Its translation: CASSGDRGPTEAFF. This rearrangement joins TRBV5-4 to TRBJ1-1; 10 bases match TRBD1. Germline V gives CDR1 SGHNT, CDR2 YYREEE (reference sequence). V trimming: 4 bases; J trimming: 4 bases; junction bases outside the gene matches: 4. There are 14 residues in the CDR3.

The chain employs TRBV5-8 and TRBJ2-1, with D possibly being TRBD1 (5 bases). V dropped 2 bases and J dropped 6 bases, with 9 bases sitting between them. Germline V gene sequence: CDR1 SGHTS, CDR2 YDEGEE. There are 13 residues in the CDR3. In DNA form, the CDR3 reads TGTGCCAGCAGCTTTTTCCAGGGCAATGAGCAGTTCTTC. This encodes CASSFFQGNEQFF.

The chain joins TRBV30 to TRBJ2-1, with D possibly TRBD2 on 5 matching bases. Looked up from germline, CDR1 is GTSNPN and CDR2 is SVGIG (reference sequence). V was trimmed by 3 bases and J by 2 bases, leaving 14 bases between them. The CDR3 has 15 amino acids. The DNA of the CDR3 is TGTGCCTGGAGGGTAACGGGGTCACCCTACAATGAGCAGTTCTTC. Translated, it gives CAWRVTGSPYNEQFF.

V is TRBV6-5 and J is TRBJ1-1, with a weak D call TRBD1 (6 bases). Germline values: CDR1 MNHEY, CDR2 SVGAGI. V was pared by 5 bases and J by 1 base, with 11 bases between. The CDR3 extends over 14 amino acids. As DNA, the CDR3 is TGTGCCAGCAGTACAAACAGGGAGAACACTGAAGCTTTCTTT. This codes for CASSTNRENTEAFF.

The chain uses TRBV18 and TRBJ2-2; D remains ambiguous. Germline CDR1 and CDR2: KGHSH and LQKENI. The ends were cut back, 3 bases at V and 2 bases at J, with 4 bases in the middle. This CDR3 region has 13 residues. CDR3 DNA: TGTGCCAGCTCACCCCAAAACACCGGGGAGCTGTTTTTT. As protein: CASSPQNTGELFF.

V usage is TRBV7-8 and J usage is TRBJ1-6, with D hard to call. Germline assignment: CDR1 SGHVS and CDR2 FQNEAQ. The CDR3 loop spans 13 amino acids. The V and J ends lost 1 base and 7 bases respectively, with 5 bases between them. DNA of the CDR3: TGTGCCAGCAGCTTAGACGGGAATTCACCCCTCCACTTT. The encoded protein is CASSLDGNSPLHF.

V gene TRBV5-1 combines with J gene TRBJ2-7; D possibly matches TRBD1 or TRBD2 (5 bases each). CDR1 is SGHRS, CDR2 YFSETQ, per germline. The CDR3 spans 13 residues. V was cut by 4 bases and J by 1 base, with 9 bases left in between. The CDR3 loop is CASSVGESYEQYF. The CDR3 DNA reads TGCGCCAGCAGCGTGGGGGAGTCCTACGAGCAGTACTTC.

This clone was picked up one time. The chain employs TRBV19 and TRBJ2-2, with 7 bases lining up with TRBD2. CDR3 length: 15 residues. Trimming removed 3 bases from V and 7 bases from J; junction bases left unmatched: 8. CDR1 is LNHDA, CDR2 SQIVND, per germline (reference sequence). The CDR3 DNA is TGTGCCAGTAGTATGGGGGTTCGGACTAGCGGGGAGCTGTTTTTT. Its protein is CASSMGVRTSGELFF.

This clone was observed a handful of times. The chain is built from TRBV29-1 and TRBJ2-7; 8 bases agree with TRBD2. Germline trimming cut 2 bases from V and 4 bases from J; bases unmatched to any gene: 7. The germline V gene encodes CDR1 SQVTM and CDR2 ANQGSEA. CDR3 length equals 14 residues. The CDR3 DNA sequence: TGCAGCGTTGAAAGGCGGGGGGATTCTTACGAGCAGTACTTC. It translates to CSVERRGDSYEQYF.